This T cell receptor (beta chain) was identified in a study of blood T cell repertoires in COVID-19. Study-wide background: COVID-19 samples, acute and convalescent, were from the United States, Italy and Spain.

Germline lookup yields CDR1 MDHEN and CDR2 SYDVKM. The CDR3 length is 14 residues. Trimming cost V 7 bases and J 4 bases; bases outside gene matches: 4. In the original workflow: The assay estimated nucleated cells by amplifying reference gene primers. Assay used: immunoSEQ multiplex PCR; TCRdb lists only in-frame clones, some missing. That table supplies the V and J calls and clone size; D and trimming were determined from the DNA. The table records approximately 300,000 clones, around 86% of them present only once. V is TRBV28 and J is TRBJ1-2, with TRBD1 identical over 12 bases. The sequence came from a man aged 50 to 59 with active or convalescent COVID-19. Sequencing was carried out using peripheral blood. The CDR3 region has the DNA TGTGCCAGCATCGAGGGACAGGGGGCCTATGGCTACACCTTC. Its translation: CASIEGQGAYGYTF.